This is a list of T cell receptor beta chains from one sample in a study of regulatory T cells in long-lasting Graves disease. TCRdb reanalysed the multiplex PCR reads using MiXCR and keeps one entry per CDR3 protein. The sample has approximately 300,000 distinct CDR3 sequences, over 15% seen once; the top ten hold about 38%. Material: peripheral blood mononuclear cells (PBMCs), obtained at new diagnosis, from a patient treated with antithyroid drugs. These receptors came from a female donor with Graves disease. The CDR3 runs from the conserved cysteine through the conserved F or W.

v_call cdr3_aa
TRBV6-5 CASSYDRSFYGYTF
TRBV4-1 CASSSGLGDRYF
TRBV2 CASSEAQGTLKTGELFF
TRBV12-3/TRBV12-4 CASRGTGKSTDTQYF
TRBV27 CASSRKGYTGELFF
TRBV15 CATSSGQGLDLYGYTF
TRBV11-2 CASSLLGRGLAVEYEQYF
TRBV5-1 CASSLAGRPSRGSPLHF
TRBV27 CASSLSYGGGNEKLFF
TRBV30 CAWNLDRVTGELFF
TRBV6-2/TRBV6-3 CASSSGLAGESYEQYF
TRBV6-5 CASSYGGDSYNEQFF
TRBV2 CASSEHGRGVGTGAYEQYF
TRBV5-1 CASSLIHPGGMNTEAFF
TRBV3-1 CASRGPYEQYF
TRBV13 CASSPASGLNYEQYF
TRBV5-1 CASSLGTDVLSYEQYF
TRBV18 CASSPPYNRAGGSYNEQFF
TRBV6-1 CASLNIYYRGLDGTEAFF
TRBV3-1 CASQTSGNYNEQFF
TRBV18 CASSPMRLETQYF
TRBV6-1 CASSGAFWNPYEQYF
TRBV20-1 CSAIATPLAKNIQYF
TRBV29-1 CSAMTSGRSNEQYF
TRBV20-1 CSARSTEEKTQYF
TRBV25-1 CASSDPTGTLEQFF
TRBV29-1 CSATDTGITDTQYF
TRBV2 CASSVELAGGWNIQYF
TRBV12-3/TRBV12-4 CASSRLGLAGASQYF
TRBV12-5 CASGLLAGGPNEQFF
TRBV6-2/TRBV6-3 CASSYSTGQPQHF
TRBV5-1 CASSLGPGQPQHF
TRBV20-1 CSARDETSEYNEQFF
TRBV5-1 CASSLGLGDTDTQYF
TRBV28 CASESGFSGNTIYF
TRBV11-2 CASSLVSFQETQYF
TRBV6-1 CASTLAGDSYNEQFF
TRBV20-1 CSARDLRGTGTYEQYF
TRBV28 CASSFDGNSYEQYF